This TCR beta chain originates from a study of T cell responses to AZD1222 COVID-19 vaccine. Assay used: immunoSEQ multiplex PCR; TCRdb lists only in-frame clones, some missing. The data contain some 140,000 clones, under 95% of them seen just once; the ten biggest clones take up 3% to 3.5%. The V gene end was trimmed by 1 base and the J gene end by 6 bases; junction bases not matched to a gene: 9. The germline CDR1 and CDR2 sequences are MDHEN and SYDVKM. This CDR3 is 15 amino acids long. This TCR came from an adult in good health. The sequencing here drew on peripheral blood, taken on day 0 of AZD1222 vaccination. V usage is TRBV28 and J usage is TRBJ2-7; 7 bases agree with TRBD1. CDR3 protein: CASSLSSGQSTEQYF. CDR3 nucleotide sequence: TGTGCCAGCAGTTTATCGTCGGGACAGTCAACCGAGCAGTACTTC.